The subject of this entry is one T cell receptor (beta chain). All enrollees were about 18 to 100 years old and from fewer than 30 US areas. The protocol was immunoSEQ multiplex PCR, while the TCRdb copy is restricted to in-frame clones and leaves out a portion. The sample gives 250,000 to 300,000 clones, nearly 90% of which show up once; around 1.9% is in the top ten. The record originates from a study of blood T cell repertoires in COVID-19. The CDR3 runs 16 residues. The V end lost 6 bases, the J end lost 4 bases, and 21 bases lay between the germline ends. Germline V lookup: CDR1 MDHEN, CDR2 SYDVKM.

The TCR was taken from a woman aged 55-69 years who had recovered from COVID-19. J is TRBJ1-2 and V is TRBV28; a weak D match, TRBD1 (5 bases). The sample comprised PBMCs or T cells enriched from blood (not recorded which). CDR3 amino acids: CASRTRRGVKFYGYTF. CDR3 nucleotides: TGTGCCAGCAGGACGAGACGGGGGGTTAAATTCTATGGCTACACCTTC.